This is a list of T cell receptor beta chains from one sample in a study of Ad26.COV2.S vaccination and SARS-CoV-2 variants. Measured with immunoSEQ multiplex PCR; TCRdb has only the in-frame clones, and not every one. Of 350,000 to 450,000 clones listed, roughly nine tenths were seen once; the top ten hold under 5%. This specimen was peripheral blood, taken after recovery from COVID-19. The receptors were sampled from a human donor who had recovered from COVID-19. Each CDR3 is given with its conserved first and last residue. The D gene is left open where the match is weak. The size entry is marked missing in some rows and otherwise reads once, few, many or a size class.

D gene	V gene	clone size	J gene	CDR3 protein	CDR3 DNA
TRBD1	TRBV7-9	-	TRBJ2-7	CASSLGGTGYYEQYF	TGTGCCAGCAGCTTAGGGGGGACAGGGTACTACGAGCAGTACTTC
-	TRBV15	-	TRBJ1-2	CATSSRGRAGRYGYTF	TGTGCCACCAGCAGCCGGGGGCGGGCAGGGCGATATGGCTACACCTTC
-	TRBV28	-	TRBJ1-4	CASSPHRGGAGEKLFF	TGTGCCAGCAGTCCCCACCGAGGGGGGGCGGGTGAAAAACTGTTTTTT
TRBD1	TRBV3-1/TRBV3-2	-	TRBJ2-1	CASSPWDSSYNEQFF	TGTGCCAGCAGCCCCTGGGACAGCTCCTACAATGAGCAGTTCTTC
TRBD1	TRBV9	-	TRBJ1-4	CASGGTGTATNEKLFF	TGTGCCAGCGGGGGGACAGGTACTGCAACTAATGAAAAACTGTTTTTT
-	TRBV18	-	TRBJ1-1	CASSPSLGVNTEAFF	TGTGCCAGCTCACCAAGTTTGGGGGTGAACACTGAAGCTTTCTTT
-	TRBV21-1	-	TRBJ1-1	CASSPRLNTEAFF	TGTGCCAGCAGCCCTCGGTTGAACACTGAAGCTTTCTTT
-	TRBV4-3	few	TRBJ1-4	CASSRDPDTSATNEKLFF	TGCGCCAGCAGCCGAGATCCGGACACCAGTGCAACTAATGAAAAACTGTTTTTT
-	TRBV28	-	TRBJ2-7	CASQTGPPNYEQYF	TGTGCCAGTCAGACCGGGCCCCCCAACTACGAGCAGTACTTC
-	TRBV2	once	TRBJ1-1	CASSQQGRGTEAFF	TGTGCCAGCAGTCAGCAGGGAAGAGGCACTGAAGCTTTCTTT
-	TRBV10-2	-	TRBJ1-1	CATVRGEQTEAFF	TGCGCCACCGTAAGGGGAGAACAGACTGAAGCTTTCTTT
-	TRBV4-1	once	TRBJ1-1	CASSQEGAGTLNTEAFF	TGCGCCAGCAGCCAAGAGGGCGCAGGGACCCTGAACACTGAAGCTTTCTTT
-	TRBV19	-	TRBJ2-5	CASSIEGREETQYF	TGTGCCAGTAGTATAGAGGGCAGGGAGGAGACCCAGTACTTC
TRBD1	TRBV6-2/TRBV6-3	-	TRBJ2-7	CASSLTGSGEQYF	TGTGCCAGCAGTCTGACAGGGTCAGGAGAGCAGTACTTC
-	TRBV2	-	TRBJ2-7	CASRAGITYEQYF	TGTGCCAGCAGGGCCGGGATCACCTACGAGCAGTACTTC
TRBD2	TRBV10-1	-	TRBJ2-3	CASSSFLAGGPDTQYF	TGCGCCAGCAGTTCTTTTCTAGCGGGGGGGCCGGATACGCAGTATTTT
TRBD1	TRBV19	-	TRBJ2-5	CASSSAIQGPETQYF	TGTGCCAGTAGTAGCGCTATACAGGGGCCGGAGACCCAGTACTTC
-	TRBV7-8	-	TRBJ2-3	CASSPEAGDFTDTQYF	TGTGCCAGCAGCCCGGAGGCCGGAGACTTCACAGATACGCAGTATTTT
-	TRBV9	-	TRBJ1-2	CASSVGADSYGYTF	TGTGCCAGCAGCGTAGGGGCGGATTCCTATGGCTACACCTTC
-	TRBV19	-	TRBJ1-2	CASSIPDPQTARHYGYTF	TGTGCCAGTAGTATCCCAGACCCTCAAACAGCCCGCCACTATGGCTACACCTTC
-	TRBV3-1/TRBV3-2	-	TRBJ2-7	CASSHGGPNRYEQYF	TGTGCCAGCAGCCACGGCGGACCAAACCGATACGAGCAGTACTTC
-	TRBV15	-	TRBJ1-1	CATSRDSHTEAFF	TGTGCCACCAGCAGGGACAGCCACACTGAAGCTTTCTTT
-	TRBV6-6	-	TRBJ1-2	CASSYPAEGDYGYTF	TGTGCCAGCAGTTACCCGGCGGAAGGCGACTATGGCTACACCTTC
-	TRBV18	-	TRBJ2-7	CASSPRDAGSYEQYF	TGTGCCAGCTCACCAAGGGACGCAGGGAGCTACGAGCAGTACTTC
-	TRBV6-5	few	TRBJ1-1	CASRQTFKNTEAFF	TGTGCCAGCAGACAGACATTCAAGAACACTGAAGCTTTCTTT
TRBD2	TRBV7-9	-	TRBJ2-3	CASSLGTSGATDTQYF	TGTGCCAGCAGCTTGGGGACTAGCGGGGCCACAGATACGCAGTATTTT
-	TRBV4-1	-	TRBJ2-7	CASSQDRNEQYF	TGCGCCAGCAGCCAAGATCGCAACGAGCAGTACTTC
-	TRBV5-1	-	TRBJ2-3	CASSLAGGLAGTQYF	TGCGCCAGCAGCTTGGCGGGGGGCTTGGCAGGTACGCAGTATTTT
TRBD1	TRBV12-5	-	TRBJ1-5	CASGPGGGNQPQHF	TGTGCTAGTGGTCCAGGGGGCGGCAATCAGCCCCAGCATTTT
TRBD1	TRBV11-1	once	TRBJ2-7	CASSSRQGENEQYF	TGTGCCAGCAGCTCCCGACAGGGGGAAAACGAGCAGTACTTC
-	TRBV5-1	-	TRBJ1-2	CASSLVPALANYGYTF	TGCGCCAGCAGCTTGGTGCCAGCCCTAGCTAACTATGGCTACACCTTC
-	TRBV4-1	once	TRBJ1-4	CASSQKLTVNEKLFF	TGCGCCAGCAGCCAAAAACTGACCGTTAATGAAAAACTGTTTTTT
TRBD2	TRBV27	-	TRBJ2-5	CASRLAGTIPGETQYF	TGTGCCAGCAGACTAGCGGGTACTATCCCCGGTGAGACCCAGTACTTC
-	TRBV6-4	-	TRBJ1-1	CASSPHMNTEAFF	TGTGCCAGCAGTCCTCACATGAACACTGAAGCTTTCTTT
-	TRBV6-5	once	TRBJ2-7	CASRKPPTYEQYF	TGTGCCAGCAGAAAACCACCGACCTACGAGCAGTACTTC
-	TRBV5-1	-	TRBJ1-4	CASSLAGRDEKLFF	TGCGCCAGCAGCTTGGCAGGGAGGGATGAAAAACTGTTTTTT
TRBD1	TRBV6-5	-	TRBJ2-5	CASSYTPGQGEETQYF	TGTGCCAGCAGTTACACACCGGGACAGGGTGAAGAGACCCAGTACTTC
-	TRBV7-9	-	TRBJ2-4	CASSPMGSTKNIQYF	TGTGCCAGCAGCCCTATGGGGTCGACCAAAAACATTCAGTACTTC
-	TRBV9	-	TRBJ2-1	CASSGNEQFF	TGTGCCAGCAGTGGGAATGAGCAGTTCTTC
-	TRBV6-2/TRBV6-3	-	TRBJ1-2	CASSYSGDYGYTF	TGTGCCAGCAGTTATTCCGGGGACTATGGCTACACCTTC
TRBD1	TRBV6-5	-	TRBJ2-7	CASSYSTGPYEQYF	TGTGCCAGCAGTTACTCGACAGGGCCCTACGAGCAGTACTTC